This is a list of T cell receptor beta chains from one sample in a study of blood T cell repertoires in COVID-19. Sequencing used immunoSEQ multiplex PCR; TCRdb keeps in-frame clones, though not all of them. This sample has fewer than 150,000 clones, with roughly 80% found just once. Input material: peripheral blood. The receptors come from a human donor in a cohort sampled during active COVID-19. The CDR3 runs from the conserved cysteine through the conserved F or W. Fields, in order: D gene, V gene, CDR3 length, J gene, clone size, CDR3 DNA, CDR3 protein. A D gene is named only where the DNA matches it firmly. Size is omitted from some rows. Given values are once, few, many or a class for expanded clones.

d_gene: .; v_gene: TRBV6-2/TRBV6-3; len: 11; j_gene: TRBJ1-1; abundance: .; CDR3nt: TGTGCCAGCAGCCGCGGGCTTGAAGCTTTCTTT; CDR3aa: CASSRGLEAFF
d_gene: .; v_gene: TRBV6-6; len: 17; j_gene: TRBJ1-1; abundance: .; CDR3nt: TGTGCCAGCAGTCGGCAGGGTCAGGGTCCCCCCTACACTGAAGCTTTCTTT; CDR3aa: CASSRQGQGPPYTEAFF
d_gene: .; v_gene: TRBV18; len: 14; j_gene: TRBJ2-7; abundance: .; CDR3nt: TGTGCCAGCTCACCACAGGGGCTCGTAAACGAGCAGTACTTC; CDR3aa: CASSPQGLVNEQYF
d_gene: .; v_gene: TRBV21-1; len: 18; j_gene: TRBJ2-2; abundance: .; CDR3nt: TGTGCCAGCAGCTCCGAGGTGTTTATACCCTCGAACACCGGGGAGCTGTTTTTT; CDR3aa: CASSSEVFIPSNTGELFF
d_gene: TRBD1; v_gene: TRBV3-1/TRBV3-2; len: 15; j_gene: TRBJ1-4; abundance: .; CDR3nt: TGTGCCAGCAGTCAACCGGGACAGCGCCGAGAAAAACTGTTTTTT; CDR3aa: CASSQPGQRREKLFF
d_gene: .; v_gene: TRBV12-5; len: 14; j_gene: TRBJ1-2; abundance: .; CDR3nt: TGTGCTAGTGGTTTTGGACAGAGATCCTATGGCTACACCTTC; CDR3aa: CASGFGQRSYGYTF
d_gene: TRBD1; v_gene: TRBV5-1; len: 14; j_gene: TRBJ1-4; abundance: .; CDR3nt: TGCGCCAGCAGCTTTGGACAGGGTGGTGAAAAACTGTTTTTT; CDR3aa: CASSFGQGGEKLFF
d_gene: TRBD1; v_gene: TRBV9; len: 14; j_gene: TRBJ1-2; abundance: once; CDR3nt: TGTGCCAGCAGCCCATGGACAGGGGACTATGGCTACACCTTC; CDR3aa: CASSPWTGDYGYTF
d_gene: .; v_gene: TRBV5-1; len: 15; j_gene: TRBJ2-7; abundance: .; CDR3nt: TGCGCCAGCAGCGCACGTTCAGGGAACTCCTACGAGCAGTACTTC; CDR3aa: CASSARSGNSYEQYF
d_gene: TRBD1; v_gene: TRBV5-1; len: 15; j_gene: TRBJ2-3; abundance: .; CDR3nt: TGCGCCAGCAGCCCGGGACAGGGAAAGGCAGATACGCAGTATTTT; CDR3aa: CASSPGQGKADTQYF
d_gene: .; v_gene: TRBV9; len: 15; j_gene: TRBJ2-5; abundance: .; CDR3nt: TGTGCCAGCAGCGCCACTGGGGGCTCACAAGAGACCCAGTACTTC; CDR3aa: CASSATGGSQETQYF
d_gene: TRBD1; v_gene: TRBV7-8; len: 17; j_gene: TRBJ1-5; abundance: .; CDR3nt: TGTGCCAGCAGCACCCGGACAGGCTTTTTGAGTAATCAGCCCCAGCATTTT; CDR3aa: CASSTRTGFLSNQPQHF
d_gene: TRBD2; v_gene: TRBV20-1; len: 13; j_gene: TRBJ2-3; abundance: .; CDR3nt: TGCAGTGCTAGTTCAGCGGGGGCCGATACGCAGTATTTT; CDR3aa: CSASSAGADTQYF
d_gene: TRBD1; v_gene: TRBV7-8; len: 16; j_gene: TRBJ2-5; abundance: .; CDR3nt: TGTGCCAGCACCGCCCGAGTAGGGGGCGGTTTGGAGACCCAGTACTTC; CDR3aa: CASTARVGGGLETQYF
d_gene: TRBD2; v_gene: TRBV7-3; len: 16; j_gene: TRBJ2-2; abundance: once; CDR3nt: TGTGCCAGCAGCTGGGTAGCGGGGGGGTCCACCGGGGAGCTGTTTTTT; CDR3aa: CASSWVAGGSTGELFF
d_gene: .; v_gene: TRBV5-1; len: 12; j_gene: TRBJ1-2; abundance: .; CDR3nt: TGCGCCAGCCGAGAGGCTAACTATGGCTACACCTTC; CDR3aa: CASREANYGYTF
d_gene: .; v_gene: TRBV9; len: 14; j_gene: TRBJ1-1; abundance: .; CDR3nt: TGTGCCAGCAGGCGAGGTGATAGCAACACTGAAGCTTTCTTT; CDR3aa: CASRRGDSNTEAFF
d_gene: TRBD2; v_gene: TRBV7-2; len: 17; j_gene: TRBJ2-7; abundance: .; CDR3nt: TGTGCCAGCAGCACCCCCCGGACTAGCGGGGGGGCAGATGAGCAGTACTTC; CDR3aa: CASSTPRTSGGADEQYF
d_gene: TRBD1; v_gene: TRBV27; len: 15; j_gene: TRBJ2-5; abundance: .; CDR3nt: TGTGCCAGCCTTAGGACAGGGGAGGCCCAAGAGACCCAGTACTTC; CDR3aa: CASLRTGEAQETQYF
d_gene: .; v_gene: TRBV27; len: 16; j_gene: TRBJ1-6; abundance: few; CDR3nt: TGTGCCAGCAGACGTAGGTCAGGGGAAGGGAGATCACCCCTCCACTTT; CDR3aa: CASRRRSGEGRSPLHF
d_gene: .; v_gene: TRBV2; len: 13; j_gene: TRBJ1-2; abundance: .; CDR3nt: TGTGCCAGCAGTCCCCGGGGGAATTATGGCTACACCTTC; CDR3aa: CASSPRGNYGYTF
d_gene: .; v_gene: TRBV5-6; len: 14; j_gene: TRBJ1-2; abundance: .; CDR3nt: TGTGCCAGCAGCTTGGAAGCAGGAAACTATGGCTACACCTTC; CDR3aa: CASSLEAGNYGYTF